This TCR beta chain derives from a study of shared clonotypes between healthy human individuals. Study background: Three plates each covered CD4 naive and memory; CD8 naive two, CD8 memory one.

TCRdb's copy holds only in-frame clones and misses some; the assay was immunoSEQ multiplex PCR. The sample yields over a million clones, approximately 96% seen once. Points from the study as a whole: Several donors held 4.5% to 5% of naive CD4 clonotypes in common. Clonotypes shared by all four donors outscored non-shared clonotypes in generation probability.

There were no recent acute infections or vaccinations among the donors, who were healthy HIV-negative adults. About this clone: Its antigen is unidentified.

The sample consisted of naive CD4+ T cells sorted from blood. Subset given: CD45RA+ positively selected. The sequence was collected from a man aged 25 to 45 in good health.

CDR3 nucleotides: TGCAGCGTAAAGGGTATGACAACTGAAGCTTTCTTT. Translation: CSVKGMTTEAFF. This chain uses TRBV29-1 with TRBJ1-1; D gene uncertain. The CDR3 has 12 amino acids. V gave up 6 bases and J gave up 5 bases, with 13 bases separating them. Looked up from germline, CDR1 is SQVTM and CDR2 is ANQGSEA. The full variable domain, in which reference TRBV29-1 and TRBJ1-1 provide the parts outside the CDR3, is SAVISQKPSRDICQRGTSLTIQCQVDSQVTMMFWYRQQPGQSLTLIATANQGSEATYESGFVIDKFPISRPNLTFSTLTVSNMSPEDSSIYLCSVKGMTTEAFFGQGTRLTVV.